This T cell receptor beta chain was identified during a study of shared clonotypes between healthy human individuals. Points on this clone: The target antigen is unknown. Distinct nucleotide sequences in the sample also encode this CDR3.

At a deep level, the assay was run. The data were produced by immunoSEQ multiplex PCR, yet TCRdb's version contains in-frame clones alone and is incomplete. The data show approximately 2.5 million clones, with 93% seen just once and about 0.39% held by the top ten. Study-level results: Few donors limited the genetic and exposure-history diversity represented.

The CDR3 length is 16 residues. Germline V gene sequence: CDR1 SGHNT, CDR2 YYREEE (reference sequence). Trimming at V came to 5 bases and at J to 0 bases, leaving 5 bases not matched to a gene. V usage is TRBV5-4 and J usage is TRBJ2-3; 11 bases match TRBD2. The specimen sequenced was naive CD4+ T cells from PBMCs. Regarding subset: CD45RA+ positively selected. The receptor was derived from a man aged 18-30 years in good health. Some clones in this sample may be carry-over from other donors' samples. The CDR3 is CASSQRLAGSTDTQYF. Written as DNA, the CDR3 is TGTGCCAGCAGTCAAAGACTAGCGGGGAGCACAGATACGCAGTATTTT.